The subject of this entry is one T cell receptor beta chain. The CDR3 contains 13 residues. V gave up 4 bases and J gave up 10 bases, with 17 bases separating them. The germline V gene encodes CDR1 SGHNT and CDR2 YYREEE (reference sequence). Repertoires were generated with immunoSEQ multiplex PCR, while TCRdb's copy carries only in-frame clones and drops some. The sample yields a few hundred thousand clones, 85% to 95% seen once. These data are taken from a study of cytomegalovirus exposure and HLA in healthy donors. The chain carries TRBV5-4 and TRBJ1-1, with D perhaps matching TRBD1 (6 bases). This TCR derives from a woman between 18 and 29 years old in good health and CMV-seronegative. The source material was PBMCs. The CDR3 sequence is CASSPGGHGVAFF. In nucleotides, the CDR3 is TGTGCCAGCAGCCCTGGGGGCCACGGGGTAGCTTTCTTT.